This T cell receptor beta chain was profiled in a study of T cells in Graves' hyperthyroidism and ophthalmopathy. Study findings and constraints: Blood also showed most of the thyroid clonotypes that were expanded above 0.001.

RNA transcripts were the template for amplifying TCR beta CDR3 regions. Initially, a first-round RT-PCR of the TCR CDR3 employed the HTBI primer set. MiXCR, run by TCRdb on the multiplex PCR reads, gives a single entry per CDR3 protein. Found here are fewer than 550,000 distinct CDR3 sequences, 24% of them singletons; the top ten hold about 11%. This clonotype has ten or more counts. Antigen specificity is unknown. Germline loops: CDR1 SGHRS, CDR2 YFSETQ. The CDR3 totals 13 residues. V lost 4 bases to trimming and J lost 6 bases; unmatched junction nucleotides: 5. This TCR came from a woman aged 25 to 39 with Graves' ophthalmopathy. The sample consisted of blood. V usage is TRBV5-1 and J usage is TRBJ2-5, with 8 bases matching TRBD1. The CDR3 bases are TGCGCCAGCAGCGACGGACAGGGACAGACCCAGTACTTC. Translation: CASSDGQGQTQYF.